The 18 T cell receptor beta chains below were found in one sample sequenced in a study of response to subunit inactivated influenza vaccine (dated by TCRdb to about 2018). Library preparation was by RT-PCR. The instrument given in TCRdb is Illumina HiSeq 2500. TCRdb trimmed the raw reads at Q25, called clones with MiXCR and kept productive beta chains. Rows with a matching CDR3 protein are joined into one entry that keeps the most common DNA and genes. Present in this sample are 600,000 to 700,000 distinct CDR3 sequences, about 15% of which were seen just once. The ten largest clonotypes hold 7.6% of the sample. The sample was PBMCs from blood, taken about 14 days before vaccination. The receptors were gathered from a man over 45 who received an inactivated influenza vaccine. Donor details come from another sample of the same person, matched by shared clones.

This clonotype was counted only a few times. The chain uses TRBV28 and TRBJ1-5; D is possibly TRBD1 (5 bases). This CDR3 region has 17 residues. The V end was cut by 7 bases, the J end by 2 bases, with 21 bases between. Germline V gene data show CDR1 as MDHEN and CDR2 as SYDVKM. The CDR3 nucleotides read TGTGCCAGCAATCGGGGCGGGGAGGGTCGGGGCAATCAGCCCCAGCATTTT. Translated, it gives CASNRGGEGRGNQPQHF.

The table lists this clonotype with many counts. This sequence joins TRBV11-2 and TRBJ1-5; D might be TRBD1 (5 bases). Trimming cost V 0 bases and J 4 bases, with 16 bases left between them. This CDR3 has 17 residues. Germline CDR1 reads SGHAT; CDR2 reads FQNNGV. The CDR3 region has the DNA TGTGCCAGCAGCTTAGACCCCACTAGGCAGGGTAATCAGCCCCAGCATTTT. It is translated as CASSLDPTRQGNQPQHF.

This clonotype was picked up many times. The J gene is TRBJ2-7, the V gene TRBV5-1; perhaps TRBD1 as D (6 bases). CDR3 length: 15 amino acids. V lost 1 base to trimming and J lost 3 bases, with 14 bases between them. The germline CDR1 and CDR2 sequences are SGHRS and YFSETQ. The CDR3 here is CASSLFWDKSYEQYF. The CDR3 nucleotides are TGCGCCAGCAGCTTGTTTTGGGACAAAAGCTACGAGCAGTACTTC.

V usage is TRBV3-1 and J usage is TRBJ2-3; D gene ambiguous. The CDR3 has 13 residues. The V and J ends lost 2 bases and 1 base respectively, with 4 bases between them. Per germline, CDR1 LGHDT and CDR2 YNNKEL (reference sequence). CDR3 sequence reads: CASSQFRTDTQYF. As DNA, the CDR3 is TGTGCCAGCAGCCAATTTCGCACAGATACGCAGTATTTT.

At least ten counts were recorded for this clonotype. CDR3 in amino acids: CASSAPGTSGNNEQFF. The CDR3 DNA reads as TGTGCCAGCAGTGCCCCCGGGACTAGCGGAAACAATGAGCAGTTCTTC. The rearrangement uses TRBV6-1 and TRBJ2-1; 11 bases agree with TRBD2. The CDR3 is 16 amino acids. Trimming at V came to 4 bases and at J to 5 bases, leaving 7 bases not matched to a gene. The V gene's germline CDR1 is MNHNS and CDR2 SASEGT.

V is TRBV11-2 and J is TRBJ2-3; perhaps TRBD2 as D (5 bases). With 0 bases removed from V and 2 bases from J, the gap between germline ends came to 12 bases. The CDR3 runs 16 residues. Germline V lookup: CDR1 SGHAT, CDR2 FQNNGV. The CDR3 spells CASSLDASLNTDTQYF. In DNA, the CDR3 is TGTGCCAGCAGCTTAGACGCTAGCCTTAACACAGATACGCAGTATTTT.

V is TRBV10-3 and J is TRBJ1-1; the D gene is possibly TRBD1 (6 bases). The V gene lost 3 bases and the J gene lost 1 base, with 15 bases spanning the gap. This CDR3 region has 16 residues. From germline, CDR1 is ENHRY and CDR2 SYGVKD. The DNA for the CDR3 is TGTGCCATCAGTGACCCACAGGGCCGGGGGAACACTGAAGCTTTCTTT. It is translated as CAISDPQGRGNTEAFF.

The chain is built from TRBV7-2 and TRBJ2-1, with TRBD2 matching 7 bases. CDR3 length: 16 residues. Germline values: CDR1 SGHTA, CDR2 FQGNSA. V shed 1 base and J 2 bases; nucleotides not matched to a gene: 5. The CDR3 coding sequence is TGTGCCAGCAGCTTAGACGGGGGGACTACCTACAATGAGCAGTTCTTC. It encodes CASSLDGGTTYNEQFF.

This clonotype was counted only a few times. This chain connects TRBV28 to TRBJ1-5; D is undetermined. V lost 10 bases and J 5 bases, leaving 12 bases between the germline ends. Germline CDR1 reads MDHEN; CDR2 reads SYDVKM. This CDR3 comprises 12 residues. CDR3 nucleotide sequence: TGTGCCACCACGAGGGCTTATCAGCCCCAGCATTTT. Residues: CATTRAYQPQHF.

This clonotype was found a few times. This chain connects TRBV5-6 to TRBJ2-3; 9 nucleotides match TRBD2. The V gene's germline CDR1 is SGHDT and CDR2 YYEEEE. The CDR3 extends over 18 amino acids. Germline trimming cut 2 bases from V and 5 bases from J; bases unmatched to any gene: 15. CDR3 in DNA: TGTGCCAGCAGCTTAGGGGACCTAGCGGGAATATCCCGAGATACGCAGTATTTT. It is translated as CASSLGDLAGISRDTQYF.

This chain links TRBV4-3 with TRBJ2-1; 12 bases align to TRBD2. The CDR3 spans 20 residues. Germline-derived CDR1 and CDR2 are LGHNA and YSLEER. V gave up 0 bases and J gave up 4 bases; unmatched junction bases: 13. Here the CDR3 reads CASSQESLAGGGAMYNEQFF. The DNA of the CDR3 is TGCGCCAGCAGCCAAGAGTCTCTAGCGGGAGGGGGGGCTATGTACAATGAGCAGTTCTTC.

This clonotype was seen many times. This chain joins TRBV29-1 and TRBJ2-7; tentative D call: TRBD2 (5 bases). CDR3 length: 11 residues. The V and J ends lost 4 bases and 5 bases respectively, with 9 bases between them. In germline, CDR1 is SQVTM, CDR2 ANQGSEA. The CDR3 sequence is CSVGPGDEQYF. Here the CDR3 DNA reads TGCAGCGTTGGTCCCGGGGACGAGCAGTACTTC.

This clonotype turned up a few times. CDR3 protein: CASSTPRQRPNTEAFF. CDR3 in DNA: TGTGCCAGCAGCACCCCGAGACAGAGGCCGAACACTGAAGCTTTCTTT. The chain recombines TRBV11-2 with TRBJ1-1; weak D call: TRBD1 (5 bases). Germline-derived CDR1 and CDR2 are SGHAT and FQNNGV. V lost 5 bases to trimming and J lost 1 base, with 17 bases between them. The length of the CDR3 is 16 residues.

In its sample, this clonotype was seen a few times. The chain carries TRBV6-5 and TRBJ1-3, with no clear D. V shed 3 bases and J shed 4 bases, with 16 bases lying between them. Germline values: CDR1 MNHEY, CDR2 SVGAGI. CDR3 size: 16 residues. CDR3 DNA sequence: TGTGCCAGCAGTTATAACGGAGGGCGTGAAGGAAACACCATATATTTT. Translating gives CASSYNGGREGNTIYF.

This chain links TRBV15 with TRBJ1-4; D might be TRBD1 (5 bases). The CDR3 is 14 amino acids. The V gene's germline CDR1 is LNHNV and CDR2 YYDKDF (reference sequence). Trimming stripped 0 bases from V and 11 bases from J, with 13 bases between. For the CDR3, the DNA is TGTGCCACCAGCAGAGAAAGTCAGGGATTGAAACTGTTTTTT. It specifies CATSRESQGLKLFF. The variable domain in full, with the rest retrieved from reference TRBV15 and TRBJ1-4, is DAMVIQNPRYQVTQFGKPVTLSCSQTLNHNVMYWYQQKSSQAPKLLFHYYDKDFNNEADTPDNFQSRRPNTSFCFLDIRSPGLGDTAMYLCATSRESQGLKLFFGSGTQLSVL.

The rearrangement joins TRBV6-5 to TRBJ1-4; D is undetermined. Deletions cut 2 bases from V and 8 bases from J, with 12 bases between. Germline CDR1 reads MNHEY; CDR2 reads SVGAGI. The length of the CDR3 is 14 residues. CDR3 coding DNA: TGTGCCAGCAGTTACGGACCCAATCGGGAAAAACTGTTTTTT. The encoded protein is CASSYGPNREKLFF.

There are a few counts of this clonotype. The chain joins TRBV9 to TRBJ1-2; the D is unclear. Trimming removed 4 bases at V and 8 bases at J, with 15 bases between. The CDR3 has 13 amino acids. The V gene's germline CDR1 is SGDLS and CDR2 YYNGEE. DNA for the CDR3: TGTGCCAGCAGCACAGAAGGGTTGGGGGGCTACACCTTC. It codes for CASSTEGLGGYTF.

V and J are TRBV3-1 and TRBJ2-5; no definite D call. This CDR3 is 15 amino acids long. The V gene's germline CDR1 is LGHDT and CDR2 YNNKEL (reference sequence). V lost 0 bases to trimming and J lost 2 bases, with 10 bases between them. The CDR3 protein is CASSQDLGRQETQYF. CDR3 nucleotides: TGTGCCAGCAGCCAAGATCTGGGCAGACAAGAGACCCAGTACTTC.